Below, 22 T cell receptor beta chains from the same sample are listed, as sequenced in a study of T cell responses to AZD1222 COVID-19 vaccine. Assay used: immunoSEQ multiplex PCR; TCRdb lists only in-frame clones, some missing. The table records roughly 44,000 clones, 65% to 85% of them present only once. The sample consisted of peripheral blood, taken on day 0 of AZD1222 vaccination. The source is an adult in good health.

This clone came up once. The chain's CDR3 is CASSNPGWEGNTGELFF. The CDR3 DNA follows: TGTGCCAGCAGCAACCCCGGTTGGGAGGGCAACACCGGGGAGCTGTTTTTT. This chain uses TRBV6-2 or TRBV6-3 with TRBJ2-2; 7 bases fit TRBD2. CDR3 length: 17 residues. With 6 bases clipped from V and 2 bases from J, the junction kept 12 bases outside the gene matches. The germline V gene has CDR1 MNHEY and CDR2 SVGEGT.

The CDR3 loop reads CASSRGILYEQYF. CDR3 bases: TGTGCCAGCAGCCGGGGCATCCTCTACGAGCAGTACTTC. The rearrangement uses TRBV5-6 and TRBJ2-7; D assignment may be TRBD1 or TRBD2 (5 bases each). V was cut by 4 bases and J by 3 bases, with 11 bases left in between. Germline values: CDR1 SGHDT, CDR2 YYEEEE. CDR3 length: 13 residues.

Comment on this clone: One end of the junction is discordant with germline, which a read error may explain. The V and J genes are TRBV7-7 and TRBJ2-5; 7 nucleotides match TRBD1. Germline loops: CDR1 SSHAT, CDR2 FNYEAQ (reference sequence). CDR3 length equals 13 residues. The DNA of the CDR3 is TGTGCTAGCAGCCCAGACAGGGCAGAGACCCAGTACTTC. As protein: CASSPDRAETQYF.

This chain links TRBV11-2 with TRBJ2-5; 12 bases are shared with TRBD2. In germline, CDR1 is SGHAT, CDR2 FQNNGV. The CDR3 contains 16 residues. With 5 bases clipped from V and 5 bases from J, the junction kept 9 bases outside the gene matches. The DNA for the CDR3 is TGTGCCAGCAGCGGGAATCTAGCGGGGGGGCATGAGACCCAGTACTTC. Amino acids: CASSGNLAGGHETQYF.

This chain uses TRBV11-2 with TRBJ2-1, with a weak D call TRBD2 (6 bases). V dropped 5 bases and J dropped 0 bases, with 11 bases sitting between them. The CDR3 totals 15 residues. Germline V gene lookup returns CDR1 SGHAT and CDR2 FQNNGV. The CDR3 DNA reads as TGTGCCAGCAGCCAGGGACTGAGCTCCTACAATGAGCAGTTCTTC. Translating it yields CASSQGLSSYNEQFF.

The chain employs TRBV12-3 or TRBV12-4 and TRBJ2-5; tentatively, D is TRBD1 or TRBD2 (5 bases each). V shed 6 bases and J shed 5 bases, with 13 bases lying between them. The CDR3 has 13 amino acids. The CDR3 bases are TGTGCCAGCAGACGAGACAGAGGGGAGACCCAGTACTTC. Translating it yields CASRRDRGETQYF.

The chain employs TRBV4-3 and TRBJ1-4; D may be TRBD1 (6 bases). Germline V gene data show CDR1 as LGHNA and CDR2 as YSLEER. V dropped 0 bases and J dropped 6 bases, with 11 bases sitting between them. The CDR3 is made up of 15 amino acids. Written as DNA, the CDR3 is TGCGCCAGCAGCCAAGAAGGGGGGCTATATGAAAAACTGTTTTTT. Translating it yields CASSQEGGLYEKLFF.

The chain is built from TRBV5-4 and TRBJ1-1; the match to TRBD1 covers 9 bases. The junction had 5 bases not matched to a gene; V was cut back by 0 bases and J by 2 bases. From germline, CDR1 is SGHNT and CDR2 YYREEE (reference sequence). The CDR3 is 16 residues long. The CDR3 protein is CASSLGGQGDNTEAFF. CDR3 sequence (DNA): TGTGCCAGCAGCTTGGGGGGACAGGGAGACAACACTGAAGCTTTCTTT.

This clone has just one count. The V and J genes are TRBV28 and TRBJ1-4; D might be TRBD1 (5 bases). Between the trimmed V and J ends, which lost 6 bases and 2 bases, there was a span of 22 bases. CDR3 length: 18 residues. The germline gives CDR1 MDHEN, CDR2 SYDVKM. The CDR3 DNA reads TGTGCCAGCAGCTCCCCTCCTCGGGGGGGGTCTACTAATGAAAAACTGTTTTTT. Amino acids: CASSSPPRGGSTNEKLFF.

This chain connects TRBV6-5 to TRBJ1-4; 7 bases match TRBD1. This CDR3 spans 14 amino acids. Losses at the gene ends were 6 bases for V and 4 bases for J; bases not matched to a gene: 5. The germline V gene encodes CDR1 MNHEY and CDR2 SVGAGI. The CDR3 DNA sequence: TGTGCCAGCAGGACCGGGACAGTTAATGAAAAACTGTTTTTT. Translation: CASRTGTVNEKLFF.

In nucleotides, the CDR3 is TGTGCCAGCAGTGAAGCGGACAGGCGGTCCTACGAGCAGTACTTC. Amino acid sequence: CASSEADRRSYEQYF. This chain joins TRBV6-1 and TRBJ2-7, with TRBD1 identical over 7 bases. The CDR3 has 15 residues. The V gene end was trimmed by 0 bases and the J gene end by 1 base; junction bases not matched to a gene: 3. Germline loops: CDR1 MNHNS, CDR2 SASEGT.

The chain uses TRBV27 and TRBJ2-1; no clear D. This CDR3 contains 13 residues. Looked up from germline, CDR1 is MNHEY and CDR2 is SMNVEV (reference sequence). V gave up 8 bases and J gave up 0 bases, with 8 bases separating them. CDR3 coding DNA: TGTGCCAGCTCCTGGGACTCCTACAATGAGCAGTTCTTC. Translation: CASSWDSYNEQFF.

Only a few counts were recorded for this clone. The V and J genes are TRBV9 and TRBJ2-7; 10 bases agree with TRBD1. The length of the CDR3 is 15 residues. J gave up 0 bases and V 0 bases, and 0 bases lay outside the gene matches. CDR1 and CDR2 (germline): SGDLS, YYNGEE. The CDR3 loop is CASSVGTGGSYEQYF. The CDR3 DNA reads as TGTGCCAGCAGCGTAGGGACAGGGGGCTCCTACGAGCAGTACTTC.

The CDR3: CASSPDRGTFRGTDTQYF. The CDR3 DNA reads TGTGCCAGTAGCCCGGACAGGGGGACATTTCGTGGCACAGATACGCAGTATTTT. V gene TRBV19 combines with J gene TRBJ2-3; 10 bases are a match to TRBD1. Trimming at V came to 6 bases and at J to 1 base, leaving 13 bases not matched to a gene. In germline, CDR1 is LNHDA, CDR2 SQIVND (reference sequence). This CDR3 is built from 18 residues.

This clone was seen a single time. The chain carries TRBV19 and TRBJ1-5; tentative D call: TRBD1 (6 bases). The CDR3 has 14 residues. V was cut by 4 bases and J by 6 bases, with 13 bases left in between. Per germline, CDR1 LNHDA and CDR2 SQIVND (reference sequence). The CDR3 DNA follows: TGTGCCAGTAGTACAACCAGGGGTGGTCAGCCCCAGCATTTT. This encodes CASSTTRGGQPQHF.

The chain recombines TRBV24-1 with TRBJ2-7, with D perhaps matching TRBD1 or TRBD2 (6 bases each). Trimming took 9 bases from V and 0 from J, leaving 11 bases between them. From germline, CDR1 is KGHDR and CDR2 SFDVKD. This CDR3 has 13 amino acids. CDR3 region: CATGGDNSYEQYF. In nucleotides, the CDR3 is TGTGCCACCGGCGGGGACAACTCCTACGAGCAGTACTTC.

This sequence joins TRBV2 and TRBJ2-5, with 8 bases lining up with TRBD2. Germline V gene lookup returns CDR1 SNHLY and CDR2 FYNNEI. The ends lost 7 bases at V and 2 bases at J; junction bases unmatched: 9. There are 15 residues in the CDR3. The CDR3 region has the DNA TGTGCCAGCACGTCCAGCGGGGGCAAACAAGAGACCCAGTACTTC. It encodes CASTSSGGKQETQYF.

The rearrangement joins TRBV5-5 to TRBJ1-2; D may be TRBD1 (5 bases). V was shortened by 1 base and J by 7 bases, with 14 bases between the two germline ends. Germline loops: CDR1 SGHKS, CDR2 YYEKEE (reference sequence). This CDR3 has 14 amino acids. The CDR3 reads CASSLTPGAGGYTF. CDR3 DNA sequence: TGTGCCAGCAGCTTGACCCCTGGGGCGGGTGGCTACACCTTC.

The rearrangement uses TRBV9 and TRBJ2-1; no clear D gene. Germline assignment: CDR1 SGDLS and CDR2 YYNGEE. V lost 4 bases to trimming and J lost 5 bases, with 10 bases between them. There are 13 residues in the CDR3. CDR3 DNA: TGTGCCAGCAGCCCCGACACAAACAATGAGCAGTTCTTC. It is translated as CASSPDTNNEQFF.

In this sample, this clone turned up once. At one of its ends the junction is not consistent with the germline gene, which may arise from a read error. The CDR3 sequence: CASSPSSGGTSAF. In nucleotides, the CDR3 is TGTGCCAGCAGCCCTTCTAGCGGGGGGACCTCTGCTTTC. V is TRBV5-4 and J is TRBJ2-7, with 11 bases matching TRBD2. This CDR3 comprises 13 residues. Germline values: CDR1 SGHNT, CDR2 YYREEE (reference sequence).

The J gene is TRBJ1-1, the V gene TRBV5-4; D possibly corresponds to TRBD1 (5 bases). Between the trimmed V and J ends, which lost 3 bases and 1 base, there was a span of 10 bases. This CDR3 contains 14 residues. Germline V gives CDR1 SGHNT, CDR2 YYREEE (reference sequence). CDR3 protein: CASSSPGPNTEAFF. CDR3 coding DNA: TGTGCCAGCAGCTCTCCAGGGCCGAACACTGAAGCTTTCTTT.

This clone appeared a few times. The chain employs TRBV2 and TRBJ1-2; a possible D gene is TRBD1 (5 bases). The V end lost 6 bases, the J end lost 1 base, and 12 bases lay between the germline ends. The CDR3 spans 14 residues. Germline V lookup: CDR1 SNHLY, CDR2 FYNNEI. CDR3 amino acids: CASRDNRFNYGYTF. The CDR3 DNA is TGTGCCAGCAGGGATAACAGGTTTAACTATGGCTACACCTTC. The full variable domain, in which reference TRBV2 and TRBJ1-2 provide the parts outside the CDR3, is EPEVTQTPSHQVTQMGQEVILRCVPISNHLYFYWYRQILGQKVEFLVSFYNNEISEKSEIFDDQFSVERPDGSNFTLKIRSTKLEDSAMYFCASRDNRFNYGYTFGSGTRLTVV.